A single sample gave rise to the 32 T cell receptor beta chains below, sequenced in a study of cytomegalovirus exposure and HLA in healthy donors. PCR involved 60 Vbeta and 13 Jbeta primers. The repertoire was sequenced with immunoSEQ multiplex PCR; TCRdb's copy has only in-frame clones and lacks some. This table has tens of thousands of clones, approximately 71% appearing once. Sequences were obtained from PBMCs. All receptors derive from a man in his forties or fifties in good health and CMV-seronegative.

This clone was observed a few times. The chain uses TRBV13 and TRBJ2-1, with 11 positions matching TRBD2. The germline V gene has CDR1 PRHDT and CDR2 FYEKMQ (reference sequence). This CDR3 is 15 amino acids long. Unmatched junction bases numbered 5, after V lost 1 base and J lost 9 bases. Here the CDR3 DNA reads TGTGCCAGCAGCTTAGACCCTAGCGGGAGGCGTGAGCAGTTCTTC. It translates to CASSLDPSGRREQFF. The variable domain in full, with the rest retrieved from reference TRBV13 and TRBJ2-1, is AAGVIQSPRHLIKEKRETATLKCYPIPRHDTVYWYQQGPGQDPQFLISFYEKMQSDKGSIPDRFSAQQFSDYHSELNMSSLELGDSALYFCASSLDPSGRREQFFGPGTRLTVL.

CDR3 loop: CASRGGRETQYF. CDR3 sequence (DNA): TGTGCCAGTCGGGGAGGAAGGGAGACCCAGTACTTC. The chain couples TRBV19 to TRBJ2-5; possibly TRBD2 for D (6 bases). Germline V gene lookup returns CDR1 LNHDA and CDR2 SQIVND (reference sequence). CDR3 length: 12 residues. Trimming shortened V by 8 bases and J by 5 bases, and 12 bases separated the two germline ends.

The chain employs TRBV5-1 and TRBJ2-1; D possibly corresponds to TRBD2 (6 bases). The CDR3 runs to 16 residues. Looked up from germline, CDR1 is SGHRS and CDR2 is YFSETQ. Trimming took 0 bases from V and 5 from J, leaving 15 bases between them. This chain's CDR3 is CASSLVWLANDNEQFF. In DNA, the CDR3 is TGCGCCAGCAGCTTGGTGTGGCTAGCGAACGACAATGAGCAGTTCTTC.

The rearrangement uses TRBV5-1 and TRBJ1-2, with a weak D call TRBD1 (6 bases). CDR1 and CDR2 from the germline V gene are SGHRS and YFSETQ. With 3 bases removed from V and 2 bases from J, the gap between germline ends came to 14 bases. The length of the CDR3 is 15 residues. The CDR3: CASSSATGANYGYTF. Written as DNA, the CDR3 is TGCGCCAGCAGCTCTGCGACAGGCGCCAACTATGGCTACACCTTC.

This rearrangement joins TRBV30 to TRBJ1-5; a possible D gene is TRBD1 (5 bases). This CDR3 spans 12 amino acids. Per germline, CDR1 GTSNPN and CDR2 SVGIG (reference sequence). V was clipped by 3 bases and J by 9 bases, with 12 bases between them. CDR3 DNA: TGTGCCTGGAGACCCACGGGGGGGCCCCAGCATTTT. This codes for CAWRPTGGPQHF. Combining the CDR3 with reference TRBV30 and TRBJ1-5 gives the whole variable domain SQTIHQWPATLVQPVGSPLSLECTVEGTSNPNLYWYRQAAGRGLQLLFYSVGIGQISSEVPQNLSASRPQDRQFILSSKKLLLSDSGFYLCAWRPTGGPQHFGDGTRLSIL.

This clone was seen a single time. The rearrangement uses TRBV18 and TRBJ1-4; 9 bases line up with TRBD1. The trim removed 0 bases at V and 7 bases at J, leaving 6 bases unmatched. Germline CDR1 KGHSH, CDR2 LQKENI. The CDR3 consists of 16 residues. As DNA, the CDR3 is TGTGCCAGCTCACCACCCGATGGGACAGGGACTGAAAAACTGTTTTTT. Protein: CASSPPDGTGTEKLFF.

The table lists this clone with a few counts. For the CDR3, the DNA is TGCAGTGCGGTCAAGGGGTCCGAGCAGTACTTC. Its protein product is CSAVKGSEQYF. This chain connects TRBV20-1 to TRBJ2-7, with D perhaps matching TRBD1 (5 bases). CDR1 and CDR2 (germline): DFQATT, SNEGSKA (reference sequence). The CDR3 is 11 amino acids. V lost 6 bases, J lost 6 bases, and 12 bases lay in between.

The V and J genes are TRBV4-1 and TRBJ1-6; D unresolved. CDR3 length: 14 amino acids. V lost 1 base to trimming and J lost 10 bases, with 11 bases between them. The germline CDR1 and CDR2 sequences are MGHRA and YSYEKL. The CDR3 loop reads CASSQALRGSPLHF. The DNA for the CDR3 is TGCGCCAGCAGCCAAGCTCTCCGAGGCTCACCCCTCCACTTT.

The chain recombines TRBV5-1 with TRBJ2-5, with 11 bases fitting TRBD2. The V gene's germline CDR1 is SGHRS and CDR2 YFSETQ. The trim removed 0 bases at V and 1 base at J, leaving 5 bases unmatched. There are 17 residues in the CDR3. The CDR3 sequence is CASSLGVAGGAQETQYF. The CDR3, as DNA: TGCGCCAGCAGCTTGGGAGTAGCGGGGGGGGCCCAAGAGACCCAGTACTTC.

This chain links TRBV6-5 with TRBJ2-2, with D perhaps matching TRBD2 (6 bases). Trimming left V 6 bases short and J 6 bases short, with 11 bases between. The CDR3 consists of 13 residues. Germline V gives CDR1 MNHEY, CDR2 SVGAGI. The CDR3 loop is CASSRTGAGELFF. The CDR3 bases are TGTGCCAGCAGCCGAACGGGGGCCGGGGAGCTGTTTTTT.

J is TRBJ2-3 and V is TRBV30; 8 bases align to TRBD2. CDR1 and CDR2 (germline): GTSNPN, SVGIG (reference sequence). V was clipped by 6 bases and J by 0 bases; unmatched bases: 2. The CDR3 is 13 amino acids. CDR3 DNA sequence: TGTGCCTGTACTAGCGGAAGCACAGATACGCAGTATTTT. Its protein product is CACTSGSTDTQYF. The variable domain in full, completed from reference TRBV30 and TRBJ2-3, reads SQTIHQWPATLVQPVGSPLSLECTVEGTSNPNLYWYRQAAGRGLQLLFYSVGIGQISSEVPQNLSASRPQDRQFILSSKKLLLSDSGFYLCACTSGSTDTQYFGPGTRLTVL.

This chain connects TRBV10-3 to TRBJ1-2; the match to TRBD1 covers 10 bases. The CDR3 runs to 13 residues. Trimming at V came to 6 bases and at J to 5 bases, leaving 3 bases not matched to a gene. CDR1 ENHRY and CDR2 SYGVKD come from the germline V gene. CDR3 residues: CAIRTGGKYGYTF. The CDR3 coding sequence is TGTGCCATCAGGACAGGGGGCAAGTATGGCTACACCTTC.

The chain is built from TRBV30 and TRBJ2-5; 7 positions match TRBD2. This CDR3 region has 13 residues. J was trimmed by 5 bases and V by 7 bases; bases with no gene match: 10. The V gene's germline CDR1 is GTSNPN and CDR2 SVGIG (reference sequence). The CDR3 nucleotides are TGTGCCTCGTCACACGCCGGGGGGGAGACCCAGTACTTC. Translated: CASSHAGGETQYF.

This chain joins TRBV7-2 and TRBJ2-3; 8 bases match TRBD2. Germline V gene sequence: CDR1 SGHTA, CDR2 FQGNSA. The CDR3 runs to 18 residues. J gave up 1 base and V 1 base, and 10 bases lay outside the gene matches. CDR3: CASSLGTTGGVGTDTQYF. The CDR3 DNA sequence: TGTGCCAGCAGCTTAGGGACGACGGGAGGGGTTGGCACAGATACGCAGTATTTT.

The genes are TRBV2 and TRBJ1-5; D may be TRBD1 (5 bases). This CDR3 is built from 14 residues. The germline V and J ends were trimmed by 6 bases and 0 bases, with 9 bases remaining between them. Germline V CDR1 and CDR2: SNHLY, FYNNEI. CDR3 sequence: CASSSQVSNQPQHF. The DNA for the CDR3 is TGTGCCAGCAGCTCACAGGTTAGCAATCAGCCCCAGCATTTT.

V usage is TRBV18 and J usage is TRBJ2-2, with TRBD2 identical over 11 bases. Germline loops: CDR1 KGHSH, CDR2 LQKENI. The CDR3 consists of 16 residues. With V trimmed by 4 bases and J by 1 base, 2 bases remained unmatched. In DNA, the CDR3 is TGTGCCAGCTCACGCGGGACTAGCGGGAACACCGGGGAGCTGTTTTTT. It yields the protein CASSRGTSGNTGELFF.

The chain carries TRBV12-5 and TRBJ1-4, with a tentative D call TRBD1 (6 bases). Germline V lookup: CDR1 LGHNT, CDR2 FRNRAP. V was clipped by 5 bases and J by 3 bases, with 13 bases between them. The CDR3 extends over 15 amino acids. CDR3 nucleotides: TGTGCTAGTGGTACCGACAGGTTTGCTAATGAAAAACTGTTTTTT. This encodes CASGTDRFANEKLFF.

This clone was counted a few times. The chain carries TRBV15 and TRBJ1-1; no clear D gene. The CDR3 has 13 residues. The V end was cut by 5 bases, the J end by 1 base, with 8 bases between. In germline, CDR1 is LNHNV, CDR2 YYDKDF (reference sequence). CDR3 bases: TGTGCCACCAGCCCGTACGGGAACACTGAAGCTTTCTTT. As protein: CATSPYGNTEAFF.

V usage is TRBV6-6 and J usage is TRBJ2-1, with TRBD2 identical over 8 bases. CDR1 and CDR2 from the germline V gene are MNHNY and SVGAGI (reference sequence). With V trimmed by 2 bases and J by 8 bases, 5 bases remained unmatched. This CDR3 contains 14 residues. CDR3: CASSYAGLADEQFF. CDR3 bases: TGTGCCAGCAGTTACGCAGGACTAGCTGATGAGCAGTTCTTC.

The chain couples TRBV19 to TRBJ1-3, with 10 bases matching TRBD1. The germline V gene encodes CDR1 LNHDA and CDR2 SQIVND (reference sequence). The trim removed 4 bases at V and 3 bases at J, leaving 3 bases unmatched. The CDR3 is made up of 15 amino acids. This CDR3 reads CASSRDRGLGNTIYF. CDR3 bases: TGTGCCAGTAGTAGAGACAGGGGGCTTGGAAACACCATATATTTT.

V is TRBV28 and J is TRBJ1-5; D is uncertain. This CDR3 spans 12 amino acids. Germline V CDR1 and CDR2: MDHEN, SYDVKM. With 7 bases removed from V and 7 bases from J, the gap between germline ends came to 11 bases. CDR3 sequence (DNA): TGTGCCAGCAATATACAGAGCCAGCCCCAGCATTTT. This gives the protein CASNIQSQPQHF.

This clone was observed a single time. The rearrangement joins TRBV30 to TRBJ2-7; 10 bases map to TRBD1. V shed 0 bases and J 7 bases; nucleotides not matched to a gene: 9. This CDR3 contains 15 residues. Germline V lookup: CDR1 GTSNPN, CDR2 SVGIG (reference sequence). In nucleotides, the CDR3 is TGTGCCTGGAGTGTCCCGAGACAGGGGGCTTGGGAGCAGTACTTC. It specifies CAWSVPRQGAWEQYF.

V gene TRBV4-2 combines with J gene TRBJ2-5; unclear D gene. The germline V gene has CDR1 LGHNA and CDR2 YNFKEQ. With 0 bases removed from V and 4 bases from J, the gap between germline ends came to 6 bases. There are 13 residues in the CDR3. The CDR3 sequence: CASSQDRGETQYF. In DNA form, the CDR3 reads TGTGCCAGCAGCCAAGATCGCGGAGAGACCCAGTACTTC.

V usage is TRBV6-5 and J usage is TRBJ1-6; possible D gene TRBD1, 5 bases. The V end lost 9 bases, the J end lost 5 bases, and 14 bases lay between the germline ends. This CDR3 contains 14 residues. Germline CDR1 MNHEY, CDR2 SVGAGI. The CDR3 region is CASKGANNNSPLHF. In DNA, the CDR3 is TGTGCCAGTAAAGGGGCGAACAATAATTCACCCCTCCACTTT.

The chain is built from TRBV5-6 and TRBJ1-5, with D possibly being TRBD1 (5 bases). The length of the CDR3 is 12 residues. Germline CDR1 reads SGHDT; CDR2 reads YYEEEE. Deletions cut 5 bases from V and 11 bases from J, with 14 bases between. The CDR3 nucleotides read TGTGCCAGCAGTCGGTGGGGGGAGTCCCAGCATTTT. It specifies CASSRWGESQHF.

This clone was detected only a few times. This chain joins TRBV15 and TRBJ2-2; weak D call: TRBD2 (5 bases). This CDR3 comprises 14 residues. Per the germline V gene, CDR1 is LNHNV and CDR2 is YYDKDF (reference sequence). Trimming removed 4 bases at V and 5 bases at J, with 11 bases between. The CDR3 DNA sequence: TGTGCCACCAGCATTTGGGAGAGTACCGGGGAGCTGTTTTTT. It yields the protein CATSIWESTGELFF.

This clone was counted a single time. V usage is TRBV4-2 and J usage is TRBJ1-5; D might be TRBD1 (5 bases). V shed 0 bases and J shed 6 bases, with 15 bases lying between them. The germline gives CDR1 LGHNA, CDR2 YNFKEQ. This CDR3 is built from 16 residues. CDR3 in amino acids: CASSQDQWGEAQPQHF. The CDR3 DNA sequence: TGTGCCAGCAGCCAAGATCAGTGGGGGGAAGCTCAGCCCCAGCATTTT.

The rearrangement links TRBV19 to TRBJ1-1, with 9 positions matching TRBD1. Losses at the gene ends were 4 bases for V and 0 bases for J; bases not matched to a gene: 6. This CDR3 comprises 16 residues. The germline gives CDR1 LNHDA, CDR2 SQIVND (reference sequence). CDR3 protein: CASSTLQGAVNTEAFF. The CDR3 coding sequence is TGTGCCAGTAGTACACTACAGGGGGCGGTGAACACTGAAGCTTTCTTT.

This chain joins TRBV5-1 and TRBJ2-3; TRBD2 aligns across 8 bases. The germline V gene encodes CDR1 SGHRS and CDR2 YFSETQ. The V segment lost 6 bases and the J segment 4 bases; nucleotides outside the gene matches: 10. The CDR3 totals 15 residues. The CDR3 spells CASTTGTSIPDTQYF. For the CDR3, the DNA is TGCGCCAGCACCACCGGGACTAGTATCCCAGATACGCAGTATTTT.

V usage is TRBV14 and J usage is TRBJ2-5; 7 nucleotides agree with TRBD1. CDR1 is SGHDN and CDR2 is FVKESK in the germline V gene. This CDR3 is 15 amino acids long. The V gene end was trimmed by 1 base and the J gene end by 2 bases; junction bases not matched to a gene: 4. The CDR3 nucleotides are TGTGCCAGCAGCCAAGTGGGCAGGGGGCAAGAGACCCAGTACTTC. Its protein is CASSQVGRGQETQYF.

The chain recombines TRBV7-9 with TRBJ2-5, with 8 bases lining up with TRBD2. J lost 5 bases, V lost 4 bases, and 9 bases had no gene match. Germline CDR1 and CDR2: SEHNR and FQNEAQ (reference sequence). The CDR3 is made up of 15 amino acids. DNA of the CDR3: TGTGCCAGCAGCTCCGGGCGGGGGGCCTGGGAGACCCAGTACTTC. The encoded protein is CASSSGRGAWETQYF.

The chain couples TRBV5-6 to TRBJ2-2, with D perhaps matching TRBD1 (6 bases). The CDR3 has 13 residues. Germline CDR1 and CDR2: SGHDT and YYEEEE. Trimming removed 3 bases from V and 5 bases from J, with 8 bases in between. CDR3 DNA sequence: TGTGCCAGCAGCTGGGGGACAACCGGGGAGCTGTTTTTT. This translates into CASSWGTTGELFF.